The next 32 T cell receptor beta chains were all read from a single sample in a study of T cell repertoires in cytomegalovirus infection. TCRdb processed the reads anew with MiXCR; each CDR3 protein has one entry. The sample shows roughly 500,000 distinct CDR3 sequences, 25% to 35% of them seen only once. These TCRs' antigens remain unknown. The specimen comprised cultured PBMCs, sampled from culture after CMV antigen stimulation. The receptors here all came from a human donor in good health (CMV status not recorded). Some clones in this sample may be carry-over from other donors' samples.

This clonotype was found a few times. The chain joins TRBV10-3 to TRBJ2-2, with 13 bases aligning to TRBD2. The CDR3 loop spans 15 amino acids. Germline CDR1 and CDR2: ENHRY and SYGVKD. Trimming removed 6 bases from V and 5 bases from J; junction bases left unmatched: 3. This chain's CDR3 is CAISSGLAGTGELFF. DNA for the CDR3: TGTGCCATCAGCTCGGGACTAGCGGGAACCGGGGAGCTGTTTTTT.

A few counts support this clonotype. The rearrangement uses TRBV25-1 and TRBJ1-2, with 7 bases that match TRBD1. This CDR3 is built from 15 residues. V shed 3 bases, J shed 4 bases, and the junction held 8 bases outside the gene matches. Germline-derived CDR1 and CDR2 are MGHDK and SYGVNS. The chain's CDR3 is CASSDSRGGSYGYTF. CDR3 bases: TGTGCCAGCAGTGATTCCAGGGGGGGTAGCTATGGCTACACCTTC.

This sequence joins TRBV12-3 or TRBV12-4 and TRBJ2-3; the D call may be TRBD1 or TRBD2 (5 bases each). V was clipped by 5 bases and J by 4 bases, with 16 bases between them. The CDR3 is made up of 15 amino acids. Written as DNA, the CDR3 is TGTGCCAGCAGTCATCCTGAGGGGAGCGCAGATACGCAGTATTTT. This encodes CASSHPEGSADTQYF.

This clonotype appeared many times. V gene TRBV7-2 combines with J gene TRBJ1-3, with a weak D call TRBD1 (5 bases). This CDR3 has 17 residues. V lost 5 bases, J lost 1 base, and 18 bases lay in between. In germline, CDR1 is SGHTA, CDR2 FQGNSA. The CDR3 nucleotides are TGTGCCAGCAGCGCGACCGGGGCCCTCCTTTCTGGAAACACCATATATTTT. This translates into CASSATGALLSGNTIYF.

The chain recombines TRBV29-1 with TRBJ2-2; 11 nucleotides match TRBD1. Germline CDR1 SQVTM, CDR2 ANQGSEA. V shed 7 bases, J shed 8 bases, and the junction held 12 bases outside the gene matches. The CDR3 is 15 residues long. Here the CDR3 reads CSAGDRGVSGGELFF. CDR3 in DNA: TGCAGCGCGGGGGACAGGGGGGTCTCGGGTGGGGAGCTGTTTTTT.

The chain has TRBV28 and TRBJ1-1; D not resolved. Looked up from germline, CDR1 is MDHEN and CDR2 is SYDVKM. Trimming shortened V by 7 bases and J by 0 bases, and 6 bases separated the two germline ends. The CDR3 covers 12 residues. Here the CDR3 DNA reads TGTGCCAGCATAGGCATGAACACTGAAGCTTTCTTT. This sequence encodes CASIGMNTEAFF.

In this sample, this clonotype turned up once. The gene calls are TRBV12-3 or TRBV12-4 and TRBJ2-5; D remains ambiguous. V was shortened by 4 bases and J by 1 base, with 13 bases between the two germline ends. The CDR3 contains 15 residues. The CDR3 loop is CASSSFRVTQETQYF. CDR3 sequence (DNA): TGTGCCAGCAGTTCCTTCCGGGTCACCCAAGAGACCCAGTACTTC.

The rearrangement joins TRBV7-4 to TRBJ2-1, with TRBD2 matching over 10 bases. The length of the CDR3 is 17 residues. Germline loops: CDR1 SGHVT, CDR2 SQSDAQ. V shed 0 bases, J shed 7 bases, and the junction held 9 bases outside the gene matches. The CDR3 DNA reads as TGTGCCAGCAGCTTAGCGAAAAATAGCGGGAGGAGGAATGAGCAGTTCTTC. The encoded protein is CASSLAKNSGRRNEQFF.

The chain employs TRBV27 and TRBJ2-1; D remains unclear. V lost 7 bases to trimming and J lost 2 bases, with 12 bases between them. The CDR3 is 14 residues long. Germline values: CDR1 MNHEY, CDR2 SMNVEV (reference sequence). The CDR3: CASTWSGTYNEQFF. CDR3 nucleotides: TGTGCCAGCACCTGGTCGGGTACCTACAATGAGCAGTTCTTC.

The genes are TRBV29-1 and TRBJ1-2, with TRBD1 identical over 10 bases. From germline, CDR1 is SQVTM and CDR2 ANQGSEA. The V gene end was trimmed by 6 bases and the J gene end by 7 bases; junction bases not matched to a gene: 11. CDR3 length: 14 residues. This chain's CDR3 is CSVPDRGRRVGYTF. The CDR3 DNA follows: TGCAGCGTCCCCGACAGGGGGCGTAGGGTTGGCTACACCTTC.

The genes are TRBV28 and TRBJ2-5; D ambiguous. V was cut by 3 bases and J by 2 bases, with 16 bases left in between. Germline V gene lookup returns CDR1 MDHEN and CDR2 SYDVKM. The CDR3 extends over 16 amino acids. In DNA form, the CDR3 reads TGTGCCAGCAGTTTCCAGACTCCAAGCAGGCAAGAGACCCAGTACTTC. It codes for CASSFQTPSRQETQYF.

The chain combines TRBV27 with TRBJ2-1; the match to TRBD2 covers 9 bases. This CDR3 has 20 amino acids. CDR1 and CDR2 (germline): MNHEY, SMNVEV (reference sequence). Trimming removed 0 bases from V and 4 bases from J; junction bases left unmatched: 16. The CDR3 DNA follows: TGTGCCAGCAGTTTATCTGAGCGGGAGGTTTTCCCATCGAGGTACAATGAGCAGTTCTTC. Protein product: CASSLSEREVFPSRYNEQFF.

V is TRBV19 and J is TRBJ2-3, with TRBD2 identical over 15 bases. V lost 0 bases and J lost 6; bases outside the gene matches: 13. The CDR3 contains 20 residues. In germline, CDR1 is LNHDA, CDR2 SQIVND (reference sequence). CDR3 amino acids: CASSIDGLAGGPSGEDTQYF. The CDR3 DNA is TGTGCCAGTAGTATAGATGGACTAGCGGGAGGGCCCTCCGGGGAGGATACGCAGTATTTT.

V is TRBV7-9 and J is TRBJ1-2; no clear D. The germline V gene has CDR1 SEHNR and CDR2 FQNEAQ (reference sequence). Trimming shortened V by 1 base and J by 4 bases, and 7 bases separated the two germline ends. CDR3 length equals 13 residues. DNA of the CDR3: TGTGCCAGCAGCTTAGGACTGCCCTATGGCTACACCTTC. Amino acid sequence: CASSLGLPYGYTF.

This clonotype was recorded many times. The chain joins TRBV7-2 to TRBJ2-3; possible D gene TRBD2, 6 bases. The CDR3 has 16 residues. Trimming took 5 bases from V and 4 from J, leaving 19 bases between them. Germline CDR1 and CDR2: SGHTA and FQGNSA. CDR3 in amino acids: CASSKEVRERPDTQYF. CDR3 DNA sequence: TGTGCCAGCAGCAAAGAGGTCCGGGAGCGGCCAGATACGCAGTATTTT.

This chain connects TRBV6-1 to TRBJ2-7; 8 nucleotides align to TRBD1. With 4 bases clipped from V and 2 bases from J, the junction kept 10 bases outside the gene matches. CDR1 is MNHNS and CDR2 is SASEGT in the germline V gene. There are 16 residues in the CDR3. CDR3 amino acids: CASSVLPGQAPYEQYF. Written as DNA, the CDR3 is TGTGCCAGCAGTGTCTTACCGGGACAGGCCCCCTACGAGCAGTACTTC.

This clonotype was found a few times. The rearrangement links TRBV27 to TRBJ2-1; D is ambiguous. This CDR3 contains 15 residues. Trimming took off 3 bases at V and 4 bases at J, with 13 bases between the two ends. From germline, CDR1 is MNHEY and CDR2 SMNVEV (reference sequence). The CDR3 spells CASSFSLTNYNEQFF. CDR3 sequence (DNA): TGTGCCAGCAGTTTCTCCCTGACCAATTACAATGAGCAGTTCTTC.

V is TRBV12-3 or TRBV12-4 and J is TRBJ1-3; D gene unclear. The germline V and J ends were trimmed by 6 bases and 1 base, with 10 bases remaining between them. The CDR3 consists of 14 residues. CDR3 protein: CASRPDWSGNTIYF. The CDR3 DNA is TGTGCCAGCAGGCCCGACTGGTCTGGAAACACCATATATTTT.

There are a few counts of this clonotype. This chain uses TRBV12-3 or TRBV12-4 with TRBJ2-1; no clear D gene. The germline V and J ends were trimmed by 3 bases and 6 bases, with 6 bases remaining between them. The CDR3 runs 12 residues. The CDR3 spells CASSFRPNEQFF. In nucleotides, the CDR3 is TGTGCCAGCAGTTTCCGGCCCAATGAGCAGTTCTTC.

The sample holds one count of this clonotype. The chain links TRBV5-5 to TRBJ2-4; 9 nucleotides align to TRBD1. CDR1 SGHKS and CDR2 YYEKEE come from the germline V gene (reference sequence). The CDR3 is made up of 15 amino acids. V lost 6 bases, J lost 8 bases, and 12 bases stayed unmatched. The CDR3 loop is CASTLAGTGNDIQYF. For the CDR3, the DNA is TGTGCCAGCACCCTCGCCGGGACAGGGAACGACATTCAGTACTTC.

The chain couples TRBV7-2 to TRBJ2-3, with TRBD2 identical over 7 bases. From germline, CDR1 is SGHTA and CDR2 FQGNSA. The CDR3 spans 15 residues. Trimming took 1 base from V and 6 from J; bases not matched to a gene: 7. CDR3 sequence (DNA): TGTGCCAGCAGCTTAGGGTGGGGGGGTTTGGATACGCAGTATTTT. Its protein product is CASSLGWGGLDTQYF.

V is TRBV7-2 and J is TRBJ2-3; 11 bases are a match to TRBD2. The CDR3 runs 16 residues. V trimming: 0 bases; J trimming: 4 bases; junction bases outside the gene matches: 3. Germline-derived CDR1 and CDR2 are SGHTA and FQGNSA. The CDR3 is CASSLALAGGSDTQYF. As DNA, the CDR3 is TGTGCCAGCAGCTTAGCCCTAGCGGGAGGCTCAGATACGCAGTATTTT.

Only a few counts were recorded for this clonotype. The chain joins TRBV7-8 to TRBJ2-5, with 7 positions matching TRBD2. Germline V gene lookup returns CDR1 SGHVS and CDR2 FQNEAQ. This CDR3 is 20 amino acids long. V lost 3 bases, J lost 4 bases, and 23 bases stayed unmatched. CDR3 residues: CASSFSVRSGTLMVRETQYF. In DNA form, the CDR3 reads TGTGCCAGCAGCTTCTCTGTTAGAAGCGGGACGTTGATGGTGAGAGAGACCCAGTACTTC. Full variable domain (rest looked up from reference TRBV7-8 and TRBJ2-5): GAGVSQSPRYKVAKRGQDVALRCDPISGHVSLFWYQQALGQGPEFLTYFQNEAQLDKSGLPSDRFFAERPEGSVSTLKIQRTQQEDSAVYLCASSFSVRSGTLMVRETQYFGPGTRLLVL.

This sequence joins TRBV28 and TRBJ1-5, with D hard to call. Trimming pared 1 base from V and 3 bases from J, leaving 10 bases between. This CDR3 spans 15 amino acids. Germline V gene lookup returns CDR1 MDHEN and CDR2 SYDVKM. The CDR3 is CASSLSPGFNQPQHF. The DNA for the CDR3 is TGTGCCAGCAGTTTATCCCCAGGATTCAATCAGCCCCAGCATTTT. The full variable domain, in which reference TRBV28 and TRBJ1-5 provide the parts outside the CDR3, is DVKVTQSSRYLVKRTGEKVFLECVQDMDHENMFWYRQDPGLGLRLIYFSYDVKMKEKGDIPEGYSVSREKKERFSLILESASTNQTSMYLCASSLSPGFNQPQHFGDGTRLSIL.

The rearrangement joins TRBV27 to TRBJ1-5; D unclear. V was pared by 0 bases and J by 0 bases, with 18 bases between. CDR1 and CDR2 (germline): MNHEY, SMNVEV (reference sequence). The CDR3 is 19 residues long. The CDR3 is CASSLSALDRDYSNQPQHF. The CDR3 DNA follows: TGTGCCAGCAGTTTATCGGCTCTCGATAGGGATTATAGCAATCAGCCCCAGCATTTT.

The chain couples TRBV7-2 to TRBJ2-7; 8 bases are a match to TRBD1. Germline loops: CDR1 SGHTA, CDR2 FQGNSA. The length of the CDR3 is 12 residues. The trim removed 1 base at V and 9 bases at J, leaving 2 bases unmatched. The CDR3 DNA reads TGTGCCAGCAGCTTAGATGGACAGGGGCAGTACTTC. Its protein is CASSLDGQGQYF.

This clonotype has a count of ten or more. In nucleotides, the CDR3 is TGTGCCAGCAGCCCGCACTACTCCTACGAGCAGTACTTC. Protein product: CASSPHYSYEQYF. The chain employs TRBV7-2 and TRBJ2-7; D is unresolved. V was cut by 5 bases and J by 0 bases, with 8 bases left in between. The CDR3 is made up of 13 amino acids. Germline CDR1 reads SGHTA; CDR2 reads FQGNSA. Based on the CDR3 plus reference TRBV7-2 and TRBJ2-7, the full variable domain is GAGVSQSPSNKVTEKGKDVELRCDPISGHTALYWYRQSLGQGLEFLIYFQGNSAPDKSGLPSDRFSAERTGGSVSTLTIQRTQQEDSAVYLCASSPHYSYEQYFGPGTRLTVT.

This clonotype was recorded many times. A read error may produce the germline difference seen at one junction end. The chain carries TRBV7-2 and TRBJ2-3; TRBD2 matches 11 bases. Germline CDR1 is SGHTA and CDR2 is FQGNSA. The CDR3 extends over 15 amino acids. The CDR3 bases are TGTGCCAGCAGTTTAGCGGGAGGGTTTACAGATACGCAGTATTTT. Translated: CASSLAGGFTDTQYF. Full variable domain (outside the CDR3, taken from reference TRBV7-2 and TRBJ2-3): GAGVSQSPSNKVTEKGKDVELRCDPISGHTALYWYRQSLGQGLEFLIYFQGNSAPDKSGLPSDRFSAERTGGSVSTLTIQRTQQEDSAVYLCASSLAGGFTDTQYFGPGTRLTVL.

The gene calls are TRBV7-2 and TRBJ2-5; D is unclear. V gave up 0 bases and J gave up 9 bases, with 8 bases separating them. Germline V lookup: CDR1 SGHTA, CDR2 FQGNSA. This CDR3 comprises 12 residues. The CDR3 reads CASSLAGVAQYF. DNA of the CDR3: TGTGCCAGCAGCTTAGCTGGGGTGGCCCAGTACTTC.

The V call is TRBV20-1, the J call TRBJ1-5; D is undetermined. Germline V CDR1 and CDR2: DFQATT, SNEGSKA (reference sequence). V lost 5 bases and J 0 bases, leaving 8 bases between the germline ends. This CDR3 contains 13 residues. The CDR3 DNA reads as TGCAGTGCTCGCGGAGATAGCAATCAGCCCCAGCATTTT. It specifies CSARGDSNQPQHF.

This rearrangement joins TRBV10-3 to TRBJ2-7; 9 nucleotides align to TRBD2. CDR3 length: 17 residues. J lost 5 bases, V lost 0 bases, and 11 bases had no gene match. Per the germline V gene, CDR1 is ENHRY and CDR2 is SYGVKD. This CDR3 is CAISESSAAGGPNEQYV. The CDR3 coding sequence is TGTGCCATCAGTGAGTCGAGTGCGGCGGGAGGGCCCAACGAGCAGTACGTC.

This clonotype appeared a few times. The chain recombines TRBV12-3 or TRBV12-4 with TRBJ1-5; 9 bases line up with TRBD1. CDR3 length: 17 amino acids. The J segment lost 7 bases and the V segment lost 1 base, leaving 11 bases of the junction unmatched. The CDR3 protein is CASSLGTGTGSGQPQHF. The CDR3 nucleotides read TGTGCCAGCAGTTTAGGAACCGGGACAGGGTCCGGGCAGCCCCAGCATTTT.